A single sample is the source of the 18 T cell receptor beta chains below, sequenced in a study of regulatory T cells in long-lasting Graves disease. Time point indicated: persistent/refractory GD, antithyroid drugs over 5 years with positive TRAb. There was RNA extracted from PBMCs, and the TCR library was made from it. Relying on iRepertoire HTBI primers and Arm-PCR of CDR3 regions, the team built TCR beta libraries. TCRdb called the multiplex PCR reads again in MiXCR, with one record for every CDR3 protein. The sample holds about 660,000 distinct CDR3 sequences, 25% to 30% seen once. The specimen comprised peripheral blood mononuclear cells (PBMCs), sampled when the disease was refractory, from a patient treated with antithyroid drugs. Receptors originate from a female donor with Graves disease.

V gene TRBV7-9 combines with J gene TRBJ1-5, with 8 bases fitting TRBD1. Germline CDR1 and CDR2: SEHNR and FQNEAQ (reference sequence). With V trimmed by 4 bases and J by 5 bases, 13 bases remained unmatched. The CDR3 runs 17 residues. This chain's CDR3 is CASSSSATDRDDQPQHF. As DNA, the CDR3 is TGTGCCAGCAGCTCGTCGGCGACGGACAGGGACGATCAGCCCCAGCATTTT.

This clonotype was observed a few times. CDR3 DNA sequence: TGTGCCAGCAGGCTAGTCTACGAGCAGTACTTC. This sequence encodes CASRLVYEQYF. V usage is TRBV6-2 or TRBV6-3 and J usage is TRBJ2-7; D is unclear. V dropped 6 bases and J dropped 3 bases, with 6 bases sitting between them. Germline CDR1 is MNHEY and CDR2 is SVGEGT. There are 11 residues in the CDR3.

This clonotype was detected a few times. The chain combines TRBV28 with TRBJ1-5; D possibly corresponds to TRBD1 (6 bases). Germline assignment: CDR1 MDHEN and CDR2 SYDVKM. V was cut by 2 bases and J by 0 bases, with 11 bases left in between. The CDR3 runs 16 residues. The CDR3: CASSLRTAYSNQPQHF. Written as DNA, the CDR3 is TGTGCCAGCAGTTTAAGGACAGCTTATAGCAATCAGCCCCAGCATTTT.

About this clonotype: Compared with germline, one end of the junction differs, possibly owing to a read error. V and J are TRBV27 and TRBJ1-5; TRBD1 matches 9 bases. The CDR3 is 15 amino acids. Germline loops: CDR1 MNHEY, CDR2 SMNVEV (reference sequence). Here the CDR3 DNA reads TGTGTCAGCATGGCGGCACAGGACAGGGGTCAGCCCCAGCATTTT. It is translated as CVSMAAQDRGQPQHF.

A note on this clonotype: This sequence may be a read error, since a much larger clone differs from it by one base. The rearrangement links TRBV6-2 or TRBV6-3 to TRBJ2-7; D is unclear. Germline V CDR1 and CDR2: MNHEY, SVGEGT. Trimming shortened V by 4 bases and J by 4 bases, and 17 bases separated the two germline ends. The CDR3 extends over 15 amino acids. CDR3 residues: CASSSKGPRKYEQYF. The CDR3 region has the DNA TGTGCCAGCAGTTCAAAGGGTCCGCGAAAATACGAGCAGTACTTC.

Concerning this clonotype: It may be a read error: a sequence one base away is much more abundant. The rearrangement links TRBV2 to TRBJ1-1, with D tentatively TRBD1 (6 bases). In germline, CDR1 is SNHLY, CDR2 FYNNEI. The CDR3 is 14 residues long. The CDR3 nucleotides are TGTGCCGGCAGTGAATGGGACATTAACACTGAAGCTTTCTTT. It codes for CAGSEWDINTEAFF. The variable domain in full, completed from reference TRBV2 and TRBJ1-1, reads EPEVTQTPSHQVTQMGQEVILRCVPISNHLYFYWYRQILGQKVEFLVSFYNNEISEKSEIFDDQFSVERPDGSNFTLKIRSTKLEDSAMYFCAGSEWDINTEAFFGQGTRLTVV.

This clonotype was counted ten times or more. This CDR3 is CATSESGRGNQPQHF. Here the CDR3 DNA reads TGTGCCACCAGTGAATCGGGACGGGGAAATCAGCCCCAGCATTTT. This chain uses TRBV24-1 with TRBJ1-5; maybe TRBD1 (5 bases). V shed 4 bases and J shed 4 bases, with 13 bases lying between them. The CDR3 runs 15 residues. CDR1 KGHDR and CDR2 SFDVKD come from the germline V gene.

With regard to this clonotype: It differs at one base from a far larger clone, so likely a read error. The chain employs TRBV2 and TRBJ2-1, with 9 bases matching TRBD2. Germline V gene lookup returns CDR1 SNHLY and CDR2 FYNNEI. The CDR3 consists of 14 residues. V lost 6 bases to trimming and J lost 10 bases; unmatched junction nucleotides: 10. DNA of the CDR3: TGTGCCAGCAGGATGGGACTAGCTCTCGACGAGCAGTTCTTC. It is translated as CASRMGLALDEQFF.

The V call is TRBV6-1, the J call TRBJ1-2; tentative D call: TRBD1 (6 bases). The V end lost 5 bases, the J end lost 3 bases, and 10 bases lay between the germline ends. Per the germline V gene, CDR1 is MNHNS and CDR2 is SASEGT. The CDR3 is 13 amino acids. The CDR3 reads CASSTNRDYGYTF. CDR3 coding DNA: TGTGCCAGCAGTACAAACAGGGACTATGGCTACACCTTC.

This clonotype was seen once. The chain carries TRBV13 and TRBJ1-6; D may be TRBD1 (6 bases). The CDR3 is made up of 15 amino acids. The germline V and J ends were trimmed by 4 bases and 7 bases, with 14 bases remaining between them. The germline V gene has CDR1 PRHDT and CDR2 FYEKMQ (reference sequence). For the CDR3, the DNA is TGTGCCAGCAGCTCCCAGGGGCCCGAGAATTCACCCCTCCACTTT. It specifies CASSSQGPENSPLHF.

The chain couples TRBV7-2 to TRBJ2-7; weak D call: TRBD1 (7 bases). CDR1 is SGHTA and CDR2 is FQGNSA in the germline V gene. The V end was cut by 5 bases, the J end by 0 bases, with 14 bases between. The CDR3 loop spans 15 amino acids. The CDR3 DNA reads TGTGCCAGCAGCCCCCAGGGGGGAGGCTCCTACGAGCAGTACTTC. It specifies CASSPQGGGSYEQYF.

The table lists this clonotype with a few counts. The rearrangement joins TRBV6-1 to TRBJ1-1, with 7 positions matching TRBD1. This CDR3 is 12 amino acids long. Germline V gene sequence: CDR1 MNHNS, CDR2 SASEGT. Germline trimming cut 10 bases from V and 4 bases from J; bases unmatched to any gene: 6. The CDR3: CATSTGITEAFF. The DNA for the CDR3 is TGTGCCACCTCGACAGGGATCACTGAAGCTTTCTTT.

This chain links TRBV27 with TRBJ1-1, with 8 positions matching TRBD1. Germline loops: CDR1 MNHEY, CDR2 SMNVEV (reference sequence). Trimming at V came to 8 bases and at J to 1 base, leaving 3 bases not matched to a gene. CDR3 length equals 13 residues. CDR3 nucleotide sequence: TGTGCCAGCGGGGGACAGGCGAACACTGAAGCTTTCTTT. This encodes CASGGQANTEAFF.

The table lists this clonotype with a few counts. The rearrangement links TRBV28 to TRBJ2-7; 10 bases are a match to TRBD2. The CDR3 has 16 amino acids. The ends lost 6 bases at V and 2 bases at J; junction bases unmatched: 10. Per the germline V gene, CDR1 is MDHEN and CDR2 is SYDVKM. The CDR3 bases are TGTGCCAGCAGCAACCTTCTAGCGGGAGCCCCCTACGAGCAGTACTTC. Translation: CASSNLLAGAPYEQYF. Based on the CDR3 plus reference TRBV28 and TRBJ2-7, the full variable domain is DVKVTQSSRYLVKRTGEKVFLECVQDMDHENMFWYRQDPGLGLRLIYFSYDVKMKEKGDIPEGYSVSREKKERFSLILESASTNQTSMYLCASSNLLAGAPYEQYFGPGTRLTVT.

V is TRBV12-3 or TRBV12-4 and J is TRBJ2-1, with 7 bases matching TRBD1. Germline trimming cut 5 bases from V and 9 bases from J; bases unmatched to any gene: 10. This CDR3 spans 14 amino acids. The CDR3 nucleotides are TGTGCCAGCAGTCACAGGGGCCCGGTGAGTGAGCAGTTCTTC. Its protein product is CASSHRGPVSEQFF.

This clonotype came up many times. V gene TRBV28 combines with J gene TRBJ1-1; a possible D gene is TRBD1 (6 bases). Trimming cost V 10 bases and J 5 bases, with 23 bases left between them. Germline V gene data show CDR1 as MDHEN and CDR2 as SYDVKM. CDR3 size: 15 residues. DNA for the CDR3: TGTGCCACCTCGCCTTGGCGGGGGGCGAGGACTGAAGCTTTCTTT. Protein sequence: CATSPWRGARTEAFF.

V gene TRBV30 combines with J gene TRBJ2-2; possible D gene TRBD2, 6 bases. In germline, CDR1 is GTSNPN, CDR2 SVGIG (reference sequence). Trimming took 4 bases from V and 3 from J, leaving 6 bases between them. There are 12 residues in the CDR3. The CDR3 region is CAWTGDTGELFF. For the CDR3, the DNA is TGTGCCTGGACGGGGGACACCGGGGAGCTGTTTTTT.

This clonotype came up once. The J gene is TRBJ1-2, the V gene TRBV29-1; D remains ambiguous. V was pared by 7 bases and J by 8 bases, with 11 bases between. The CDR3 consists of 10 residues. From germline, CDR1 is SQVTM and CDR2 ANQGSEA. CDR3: CSAGRDGYTF. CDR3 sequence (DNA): TGCAGCGCTGGGCGCGACGGCTACACCTTC.